The 32 T cell receptor beta chains below were found in one sample sequenced in a study of T cells after posttransplantation cyclophosphamide. Busulfan-fludarabine conditioning, marrow transplant, and cyclophosphamide on days +3 and +4 were administered. Measured with immunoSEQ multiplex PCR; TCRdb has only the in-frame clones, and not every one. The data show 7,400 or so clones, with roughly 90% seen just once and roughly 1.1% held by the top ten. The source was CD4+ T cells sorted from blood, collected around 1,500 days after allogeneic stem cell transplant with posttransplant cyclophosphamide. Receptors were obtained from a female patient aged 50-60 years who received an allogeneic stem cell transplant from a related donor, was CMV-positive, and had no GVHD. Some T cells may be transferred from the graft donor.

The chain links TRBV10-3 to TRBJ2-5; maybe TRBD2 (6 bases). The end of the DNA aligns better with TRBJ2-7, so the J call may be wrong. Per the germline V gene, CDR1 is ENHRY and CDR2 is SYGVKD. The length of the CDR3 is 13 residues. As DNA, the CDR3 is TGTGCCATCAGTCTGGGGGGAACCTACGAGCAGTACTTC. Its translation: CAISLGGTYEQYF.

The rearrangement joins TRBV9 to TRBJ2-1, with 12 nucleotides matching TRBD2. This CDR3 comprises 17 residues. V was clipped by 0 bases and J by 6 bases; unmatched bases: 7. The germline V gene encodes CDR1 SGDLS and CDR2 YYNGEE. The CDR3 spells CASSVVPLAGGSNEQFF. DNA of the CDR3: TGTGCCAGCAGCGTAGTCCCCCTAGCGGGAGGGTCCAATGAGCAGTTCTTC.

This chain joins TRBV9 and TRBJ2-3, with D perhaps TRBD2 (6 bases). V gave up 0 bases and J gave up 5 bases, with 10 bases separating them. The CDR3 covers 14 residues. In germline, CDR1 is SGDLS, CDR2 YYNGEE. The CDR3 spells CASSVVGGKDTQYF. The CDR3 DNA reads as TGTGCCAGCAGCGTAGTCGGGGGAAAAGATACGCAGTATTTT.

CDR3 bases: TGTGCCAGCAGCCTCCCAGGGGGGTTCTACAATGAGCAGTTCTTC. Amino acids: CASSLPGGFYNEQFF. This sequence joins TRBV11-2 and TRBJ2-1; tentatively, D is TRBD1 (7 bases). CDR3 length: 15 residues. Trimming removed 5 bases at V and 3 bases at J, with 14 bases between. Germline CDR1 SGHAT, CDR2 FQNNGV.

The V and J genes are TRBV7-2 and TRBJ1-4; D gene ambiguous. The ends were cut back, 10 bases at V and 8 bases at J, with 20 bases in the middle. Germline-derived CDR1 and CDR2 are SGHTA and FQGNSA. This CDR3 has 14 amino acids. The CDR3 DNA reads TGTGCCACCACCTTGGTCAGCGGTAGGGAAAAACTGTTTTTT. Its translation is CATTLVSGREKLFF.

The chain couples TRBV15 to TRBJ2-3; 14 bases agree with TRBD2. Germline trimming cut 7 bases from V and 4 bases from J; bases unmatched to any gene: 19. This CDR3 contains 20 residues. Germline CDR1 LNHNV, CDR2 YYDKDF (reference sequence). CDR3 in amino acids: CATTREGTSGSFAGADTQYF. CDR3 nucleotide sequence: TGTGCCACCACCCGGGAGGGGACTAGCGGGAGTTTTGCGGGCGCAGATACGCAGTATTTT.

The chain combines TRBV5-1 with TRBJ2-7; 7 nucleotides align to TRBD2. CDR3 length: 15 amino acids. The germline V gene has CDR1 SGHRS and CDR2 YFSETQ. V dropped 1 base and J dropped 3; count of bases not matched to a gene: 7. CDR3 region: CASSLMAGALYEQYF. CDR3 in DNA: TGCGCCAGCAGCTTGATGGCGGGAGCTCTCTACGAGCAGTACTTC.

Concerning this clone: Other DNA sequences in this sample translate to the same CDR3. The rearrangement joins TRBV18 to TRBJ2-6; D is unresolved. Germline loops: CDR1 KGHSH, CDR2 LQKENI. CDR3 length equals 14 residues. Trimming removed 6 bases at V and 0 bases at J, with 6 bases between. CDR3 coding DNA: TGTGCCAGCTCCCCCTCCTCTGGGGCCAACGTCCTGACTTTC. It specifies CASSPSSGANVLTF.

The chain combines TRBV16 with TRBJ2-5; 8 nucleotides align to TRBD2. This CDR3 is 15 amino acids long. Trimming took 4 bases from V and 4 from J; bases not matched to a gene: 8. Germline V gene sequence: CDR1 KGHSY, CDR2 FQNENV. The CDR3 protein is CASSPGPGRGETQYF. The CDR3, as DNA: TGTGCCAGCAGCCCCGGACCCGGGAGGGGAGAGACCCAGTACTTC.

The V and J genes are TRBV6-1 and TRBJ2-7; 7 bases align to TRBD2. Germline V gene lookup returns CDR1 MNHNS and CDR2 SASEGT. With 5 bases clipped from V and 3 bases from J, the junction kept 13 bases outside the gene matches. This CDR3 is built from 16 residues. The CDR3 loop is CASSKGRERYSYEQYF. For the CDR3, the DNA is TGTGCCAGCAGTAAAGGGCGGGAGAGATACAGCTACGAGCAGTACTTC.

The gene calls are TRBV18 and TRBJ1-5; the match to TRBD1 covers 9 bases. J lost 5 bases, V lost 3 bases, and 8 bases had no gene match. This CDR3 region has 16 residues. Per the germline V gene, CDR1 is KGHSH and CDR2 is LQKENI. This chain's CDR3 is CASSPRDRVSDQPQHF. CDR3 nucleotides: TGTGCCAGCTCACCCCGGGACAGGGTGTCGGATCAGCCCCAGCATTTT.

The V and J genes are TRBV9 and TRBJ2-1; TRBD2 might be the D (5 bases). V lost 4 bases to trimming and J lost 0 bases, with 14 bases between them. This CDR3 has 16 amino acids. Germline assignment: CDR1 SGDLS and CDR2 YYNGEE. The CDR3 nucleotides read TGTGCCAGCAGCCGCCTCGGAGGAACCTCCTACAATGAGCAGTTCTTC. Amino acids: CASSRLGGTSYNEQFF.

The chain combines TRBV27 with TRBJ2-6; 7 bases agree with TRBD1. There are 18 residues in the CDR3. V dropped 0 bases and J dropped 0; count of bases not matched to a gene: 5. In germline, CDR1 is MNHEY, CDR2 SMNVEV (reference sequence). The CDR3 DNA reads as TGTGCCAGCAGTTTATCCGGACAGGTTCTCTCTGGGGCCAACGTCCTGACTTTC. Translation: CASSLSGQVLSGANVLTF. The complete variable domain, with remaining parts taken from reference TRBV27 and TRBJ2-6, reads EAQVTQNPRYLITVTGKKLTVTCSQNMNHEYMSWYRQDPGLGLRQIYYSMNVEVTDKGDVPEGYKVSRKEKRNFPLILESPSPNQTSLYFCASSLSGQVLSGANVLTFGAGSRLTVL.

The chain uses TRBV9 and TRBJ2-3, with 7 bases fitting TRBD2. Trimming took 4 bases from V and 5 from J; bases not matched to a gene: 13. This CDR3 spans 16 amino acids. Per the germline V gene, CDR1 is SGDLS and CDR2 is YYNGEE. The CDR3 DNA is TGTGCCAGCAGCACCACGGGAGCGGGATATTTAGATACGCAGTATTTT. Translation: CASSTTGAGYLDTQYF.

This sequence joins TRBV9 and TRBJ2-1, with 13 bases identical to TRBD2. Germline V gene lookup returns CDR1 SGDLS and CDR2 YYNGEE. This CDR3 is 15 amino acids long. V lost 0 bases, J lost 8 bases, and 2 bases stayed unmatched. CDR3 nucleotides: TGTGCCAGCAGCGTAGGGACTAGCGGGAGCTATGAGCAGTTCTTC. Its protein product is CASSVGTSGSYEQFF.

V usage is TRBV10-3 and J usage is TRBJ2-7, with D possibly TRBD2 on 5 matching bases. The CDR3 has 14 residues. V was shortened by 0 bases and J by 4 bases, with 10 bases between the two germline ends. The germline gives CDR1 ENHRY, CDR2 SYGVKD. The CDR3 DNA sequence: TGTGCCATCAGTGAGTCTATAGGCGGGTACGAGCAGTACTTC. Translated, it gives CAISESIGGYEQYF.

The J gene is TRBJ2-5, the V gene TRBV7-9, with D possibly matching TRBD2 (5 bases). Germline-derived CDR1 and CDR2 are SEHNR and FQNEAQ (reference sequence). V lost 5 bases and J lost 5, with 18 bases in between. The CDR3 sequence is 15 residues long. The CDR3 nucleotides are TGTGCCAGCAGCCTAAGGACCCCCCGAGGGGAGACCCAGTACTTC. Protein: CASSLRTPRGETQYF.

This clone was detected a few times. This chain uses TRBV19 with TRBJ1-5; D is undetermined. This CDR3 is 14 amino acids long. V was shortened by 0 bases and J by 4 bases, with 7 bases between the two germline ends. Germline V gene data show CDR1 as LNHDA and CDR2 as SQIVND (reference sequence). The CDR3 region has the DNA TGTGCCAGTAGTATAGAGGGAGGAAATCAGCCCCAGCATTTT. Residues: CASSIEGGNQPQHF.

The CDR3 reads CASSVRVPSTDTQYF. The CDR3 DNA is TGTGCCAGCAGTGTCCGGGTCCCCAGCACAGATACGCAGTATTTT. This sequence joins TRBV25-1 and TRBJ2-3; D gene uncertain. This CDR3 region has 15 residues. Trimming removed 4 bases at V and 0 bases at J, with 11 bases between. Germline V gene lookup returns CDR1 MGHDK and CDR2 SYGVNS.

This chain joins TRBV7-2 and TRBJ2-7; D not resolved. CDR1 and CDR2 from the germline V gene are SGHTA and FQGNSA. The V end lost 3 bases, the J end lost 5 bases, and 17 bases lay between the germline ends. The CDR3 covers 15 residues. Written as DNA, the CDR3 is TGTGCCAGCAGCTTCGGCATGCCCGCGGCAAACGAGCAGTACTTC. Its protein product is CASSFGMPAANEQYF.

V gene TRBV4-1 combines with J gene TRBJ1-2, with 9 bases identical to TRBD1. V lost 1 base to trimming and J lost 4 bases; unmatched junction nucleotides: 10. Per the germline V gene, CDR1 is MGHRA and CDR2 is YSYEKL. The CDR3 contains 17 residues. The CDR3 reads CASSQASQGARIYGYTF. CDR3 nucleotide sequence: TGCGCCAGCAGCCAAGCTTCACAGGGGGCGAGGATCTATGGCTACACCTTC.

The V call is TRBV13, the J call TRBJ1-2, with unresolved D. This CDR3 spans 12 amino acids. V lost 5 bases to trimming and J lost 8 bases, with 12 bases between them. The germline gives CDR1 PRHDT, CDR2 FYEKMQ (reference sequence). The CDR3 loop reads CASSARLAGYTF. The CDR3 DNA reads TGTGCCAGCAGCGCCCGACTTGCCGGCTACACCTTC.

The rearrangement joins TRBV6-6 to TRBJ2-7, with D maybe TRBD1 (6 bases). Between the trimmed V and J ends, which lost 8 bases and 3 bases, there was a span of 11 bases. Germline V gives CDR1 MNHNY, CDR2 SVGAGI (reference sequence). CDR3 size: 12 residues. The CDR3 DNA is TGTGCCAGCGGGGGCAGGAACTACGAGCAGTACTTC. Protein: CASGGRNYEQYF.

The chain couples TRBV10-3 to TRBJ2-3, with TRBD2 matching over 8 bases. Germline V lookup: CDR1 ENHRY, CDR2 SYGVKD. Trimming took 6 bases from V and 2 from J; bases not matched to a gene: 7. This CDR3 region has 15 residues. The DNA of the CDR3 is TGTGCCATCAGCACGACTAGCGCGGTCACAGATACGCAGTATTTT. This gives the protein CAISTTSAVTDTQYF.

This chain connects TRBV15 to TRBJ2-5, with 9 bases matching TRBD2. V shed 11 bases and J 1 base; nucleotides not matched to a gene: 8. This CDR3 spans 14 amino acids. Germline V gives CDR1 LNHNV, CDR2 YYDKDF (reference sequence). CDR3 in DNA: TGTGCCTCTAGGCTAGCGGGGACCCAAGAGACCCAGTACTTC. Encoded protein: CASRLAGTQETQYF.

The chain has TRBV28 and TRBJ1-2, with a possible D match to TRBD1 (5 bases). The CDR3 is made up of 14 amino acids. The germline V and J ends were trimmed by 10 bases and 2 bases, with 17 bases remaining between them. Germline CDR1 MDHEN, CDR2 SYDVKM. The CDR3 loop is CATQARDRNYGYTF. The CDR3 DNA reads as TGTGCCACCCAGGCCAGGGATCGAAACTATGGCTACACCTTC.

This clone was seen once. In nucleotides, the CDR3 is TGTGCCAGCAGCTGGGGACAGGGAGAGACCCAGTACTTC. It codes for CASSWGQGETQYF. This chain connects TRBV11-3 to TRBJ2-5, with 9 bases aligning to TRBD1. Germline loops: CDR1 SGHNT, CDR2 YENEEA. The CDR3 sequence is 13 residues long. V dropped 4 bases and J dropped 4; count of bases not matched to a gene: 1.

The chain has TRBV7-8 and TRBJ2-7; 15 bases map to TRBD2. V dropped 11 bases and J dropped 2; count of bases not matched to a gene: 10. CDR1 and CDR2 (germline): SGHVS, FQNEAQ. The CDR3 is 16 amino acids. CDR3 bases: TGTGCCCTAGGACTAGCGGGAGGGGGGGCCCCCTACGAGCAGTACTTC. Translated, it gives CALGLAGGGAPYEQYF.

This chain links TRBV7-2 with TRBJ2-5; D ambiguous. Near its end, the DNA agrees better with TRBJ2-7, so the J call may be wrong. This CDR3 comprises 13 residues. Germline V gives CDR1 SGHTA, CDR2 FQGNSA. The DNA of the CDR3 is TGTGCCAGCAGCTTAAGGAGCCCCTACGAGCAGTACTTC. This encodes CASSLRSPYEQYF.

The chain couples TRBV5-1 to TRBJ2-7; 10 positions match TRBD2. Per germline, CDR1 SGHRS and CDR2 YFSETQ. V shed 7 bases, J shed 6 bases, and the junction held 7 bases outside the gene matches. The length of the CDR3 is 13 residues. CDR3 bases: TGCGCCAGCTCTAGCGGGAGAGAGGTCGAGCAGTACTTC. It specifies CASSSGREVEQYF.

The chain carries TRBV18 and TRBJ1-5, with D perhaps TRBD1 (6 bases). Germline CDR1 KGHSH, CDR2 LQKENI. This CDR3 contains 14 residues. Deletions cut 6 bases from V and 4 bases from J, with 13 bases between. The DNA of the CDR3 is TGTGCCAGCTCTTTCGGTACAGGGAATCAGCCCCAGCATTTT. Translation gives CASSFGTGNQPQHF. Using reference TRBV18 and TRBJ1-5 for the parts outside the CDR3, the full variable domain is NAGVMQNPRHLVRRRGQEARLRCSPMKGHSHVYWYRQLPEEGLKFMVYLQKENIIDESGMPKERFSAEFPKEGPSILRIQQVVRGDSAAYFCASSFGTGNQPQHFGDGTRLSIL.

The J gene is TRBJ2-7, the V gene TRBV7-2; 15 bases line up with TRBD2. CDR1 and CDR2 from the germline V gene are SGHTA and FQGNSA. The ends lost 4 bases at V and 3 bases at J; junction bases unmatched: 10. This CDR3 region has 18 residues. The CDR3 reads CASSSIKGLAGGNYEQYF. In DNA form, the CDR3 reads TGTGCCAGCAGCTCAATTAAGGGACTAGCGGGAGGAAACTACGAGCAGTACTTC.